Listed below are T cell receptor beta chains from one sample, sequenced in a study of shared clonotypes between healthy human individuals. Profiling relied on immunoSEQ multiplex PCR, and the TCRdb table lists in-frame clones only, not all of them. The table lists fewer than 3 million clones, roughly 92% of them singletons. The sequenced material came from naive CD4+ T cells from PBMCs. All receptors derive from a man younger than 30 in good health. Some clones in this sample may be carry-over from other donors' samples. The CDR3 runs from the conserved cysteine through the conserved F or W. Fields, in order: J gene, V gene, CDR3 protein.

j_gene: TRBJ1-1; v_gene: TRBV4-2; CDR3aa: CASSQATPQNTEAFF
j_gene: TRBJ1-4; v_gene: TRBV28; CDR3aa: CARGQCDEKLFF
j_gene: TRBJ1-1; v_gene: TRBV19; CDR3aa: CASSIAAGGVNTEAFF
j_gene: TRBJ1-4; v_gene: TRBV6-5; CDR3aa: CASSYSWGTVNEKLFF
j_gene: TRBJ2-1; v_gene: TRBV2; CDR3aa: CASSPASSYNEQFF
j_gene: TRBJ1-4; v_gene: TRBV5-8; CDR3aa: CASSLEGLGEKLFF
j_gene: TRBJ1-5; v_gene: TRBV7-9; CDR3aa: CASSRAGSNQPQHF
j_gene: TRBJ1-1; v_gene: TRBV7-9; CDR3aa: CASSGGQGLNTEAFF
j_gene: TRBJ2-5; v_gene: TRBV5-1; CDR3aa: CASTYPGEETQYF
j_gene: TRBJ2-3; v_gene: TRBV7-3; CDR3aa: CASSPARAGTDTQYF
j_gene: TRBJ1-1; v_gene: TRBV7-9; CDR3aa: CASSFQAGTTAFF
j_gene: TRBJ2-7; v_gene: TRBV7-8; CDR3aa: CASSLASGIFYEQYF
j_gene: TRBJ1-5; v_gene: TRBV6-6; CDR3aa: CASSLPHSNQPQHF
j_gene: TRBJ1-6; v_gene: TRBV30; CDR3aa: CAWSVQGAYNSPLHF
j_gene: TRBJ1-3; v_gene: TRBV2; CDR3aa: CASSGQVYSGNTIYF
j_gene: TRBJ2-7; v_gene: TRBV5-1; CDR3aa: CASSLFGGSNEQYF
j_gene: TRBJ2-2; v_gene: TRBV4-3; CDR3aa: CASSPLPPPNTGELFF
j_gene: TRBJ2-3; v_gene: TRBV30; CDR3aa: CAWSGEPMTDTQYF
j_gene: TRBJ2-3; v_gene: TRBV5-4; CDR3aa: CASSIGLAGVSDTQYF
j_gene: TRBJ1-2; v_gene: TRBV28; CDR3aa: CACLRGTGGFYGYTF
j_gene: TRBJ1-4; v_gene: TRBV7-2; CDR3aa: CASSPPGNEKLFF
j_gene: TRBJ1-4; v_gene: TRBV7-8; CDR3aa: CASTPRTETNEKLFF
j_gene: TRBJ2-5; v_gene: TRBV5-1; CDR3aa: CASNVGPPKETQYF
j_gene: TRBJ2-7; v_gene: TRBV7-3; CDR3aa: CASSSEAGANEQYF
j_gene: TRBJ2-1; v_gene: TRBV6-5; CDR3aa: CASSPRDSPYEQFF
j_gene: TRBJ2-2; v_gene: TRBV12-5; CDR3aa: CASGFFGGELFF
j_gene: TRBJ1-1; v_gene: TRBV5-1; CDR3aa: CASRHKYVQGGDTEAFF
j_gene: TRBJ1-5; v_gene: TRBV5-1; CDR3aa: CASSLGQPGQPQHF
j_gene: TRBJ2-7; v_gene: TRBV28; CDR3aa: CASRPPGNSYEQYF
j_gene: TRBJ2-3; v_gene: TRBV5-5; CDR3aa: CASILEDTQYF
j_gene: TRBJ2-1; v_gene: TRBV30; CDR3aa: CAWGASGKYNEQFF
j_gene: TRBJ2-7; v_gene: TRBV7-2; CDR3aa: CASSQILAGGGSREQYF
j_gene: TRBJ1-5; v_gene: TRBV2; CDR3aa: CASSGPRGPQHF
j_gene: TRBJ2-7; v_gene: TRBV7-2; CDR3aa: CASSLSPLAPYEQYF
j_gene: TRBJ2-2; v_gene: TRBV4-1; CDR3aa: CASSQFSTGESGELFF
j_gene: TRBJ2-7; v_gene: TRBV5-1; CDR3aa: CASSPPLSSYEQYF
j_gene: TRBJ2-2; v_gene: TRBV5-1; CDR3aa: CASSLVRFTGELFF
j_gene: TRBJ2-5; v_gene: TRBV28; CDR3aa: CASSYRLPRGETQYF
j_gene: TRBJ2-3; v_gene: TRBV25-1; CDR3aa: CASSDPGSTDTQYF
j_gene: .; v_gene: TRBV28; CDR3aa: CASSFRDRAVHEQYF
j_gene: TRBJ2-3; v_gene: TRBV5-1; CDR3aa: CASSLAGGVSADTQYF
j_gene: TRBJ2-3; v_gene: TRBV5-1; CDR3aa: CASSLASSSPDTQYF
j_gene: TRBJ2-7; v_gene: TRBV5-4; CDR3aa: CASSLAAKAGNYEQYF
j_gene: TRBJ2-1; v_gene: TRBV7-2; CDR3aa: CASSPGSYNEQFF
j_gene: TRBJ1-2; v_gene: TRBV5-5; CDR3aa: CASSLAGGAGNYGYTF
j_gene: TRBJ2-3; v_gene: TRBV19; CDR3aa: CASSIAGRGTDTQYF
j_gene: TRBJ2-5; v_gene: TRBV27; CDR3aa: CASSQTRDRGRETQYF
j_gene: TRBJ1-5; v_gene: TRBV7-2; CDR3aa: CASSGQVYQPQHF
j_gene: TRBJ2-3; v_gene: TRBV28; CDR3aa: CASCWDPSTDTQYF